This is a list of T cell receptor beta chains from one sample in a study of blood T cell repertoires in COVID-19. The method was immunoSEQ multiplex PCR; TCRdb's version includes in-frame clones alone and lacks a portion of them. Of some 150,000 clones in the sample, approximately 84% were seen once. Sample: peripheral blood. These receptors were taken from an older man with acute or convalescent COVID-19. Each CDR3 is given with its conserved first and last residue. The order of the fields is CDR3 DNA, CDR3 protein, J gene, V gene, clone size, D gene. A D gene is named only where the DNA matches it firmly. Size tells how often a clone was seen (once, few, many) or the class of an expanded clone, and some rows leave it out.

TGTGCCAGCAGTTCCATGGGACAGTCGGAGGGTGGCTATGGCTACACCTTC,CASSSMGQSEGGYGYTF,TRBJ1-2,TRBV28,NA,TRBD1
TGTGCCAGCAGCTTGGGTTCTGACTTCTACGAGCAGTACTTC,CASSLGSDFYEQYF,TRBJ2-7,TRBV7-8,NA,NA
TGTGCCAGCAGCCAGCAGGGGGACTTAAGCACAGATACGCAGTATTTT,CASSQQGDLSTDTQYF,TRBJ2-3,TRBV11-2,NA,NA
TGTGCCAGCAGTTACTCTGGGGACAGGACTTATGGCTACACCTTC,CASSYSGDRTYGYTF,TRBJ1-2,TRBV6-6,once,TRBD1
TGCGCCAGCAGCCCGGAAGACAGGGGCTTTCAAGAGCAGTACTTC,CASSPEDRGFQEQYF,TRBJ2-7,TRBV5-1,NA,TRBD1
TGTGCCAGCAGTCCGATTTCGACAGGGGGCGACGAGCAGTACTTC,CASSPISTGGDEQYF,TRBJ2-7,TRBV28,NA,TRBD1
TGTGCCAGCAGTACGCGGACAGGGGGCACCGGGGAGCTGTTTTTT,CASSTRTGGTGELFF,TRBJ2-2,TRBV6-5,NA,TRBD1
TGTGCCAGCAGTCGACTGATCACAGATACGCAGTATTTT,CASSRLITDTQYF,TRBJ2-3,TRBV12-3/TRBV12-4,NA,NA
TGTGCCAGCAGCTTGCAGGGGGCGCGGGAGACCCAGTACTTC,CASSLQGARETQYF,TRBJ2-5,TRBV5-4,NA,TRBD1
TGTGCCAGCAGCTTATCGTTGGGGCCCGGGGAGCTGTTTTTT,CASSLSLGPGELFF,TRBJ2-2,TRBV7-2,NA,NA
TGTGCCATCGGGACAGGGCTACGAGAGCAGTACTTC,CAIGTGLREQYF,TRBJ2-7,TRBV10-3,NA,TRBD1